This TCR beta chain was retrieved from a study of T cell clonotyping in hematopoietic cell transplantation. There are 11 residues in the CDR3. Germline assignment: CDR1 MNHEY and CDR2 SVGAGI. With 1 base removed from V and 8 bases from J, the gap between germline ends came to 4 bases. Assay: immunoSEQ multiplex PCR; the TCRdb copy retains only in-frame clones and omits some. The table includes approximately 70,000 clones, approximately 94% detected once. This receptor was identified in a man aged 45-65 years in good health. Some clones in this sample may be carry-over from other donors' samples. Sequencing was done on a sample of peripheral blood mononuclear cells. The chain carries TRBV6-5 and TRBJ2-3; D gene unclear. The CDR3 DNA sequence: TGTGCCAGCAGTTACTTTGGTACGCAGTATTTT. Protein: CASSYFGTQYF.